This entry is about one T cell receptor beta chain. Its antigen is not identified. Germline V CDR1 and CDR2: LNHDA, SQIVND (reference sequence). V dropped 5 bases and J dropped 5 bases, with 12 bases sitting between them. The CDR3 extends over 13 amino acids. This record comes from a study of cytomegalovirus exposure and HLA in healthy donors. Each of the donors was a healthy bone marrow donor. The PCR contained 60 Vbeta and 13 Jbeta primers. The assay was immunoSEQ multiplex PCR, and TCRdb's table has in-frame clones only and misses some. The sample shows about 130,000 clones, more than 70% of them seen only once. Overall study findings and caveats: In a later analysis, around 18,000 TCR beta sequences were associated with HLA alleles at 0.05 false discovery rate. Overall, under 200 TCR beta chains were annotated as cytomegalovirus-associated.

This chain links TRBV19 with TRBJ1-1; D is unresolved. The source is a man aged 50-60 years in good health and CMV-seropositive. Sequencing input: PBMCs. The CDR3 loop is CASSGQRWTEAFF. The CDR3 DNA sequence: TGTGCCAGTAGTGGCCAGAGGTGGACTGAAGCTTTCTTT.